The clone carrying this TCR beta chain was counted between two and nine times. Its target is unknown. This CDR3 comprises 13 residues. Trimming stripped 1 base from V and 8 bases from J, with 10 bases between. Germline V gene lookup returns CDR1 SGHRS and CDR2 YFSETQ. Of the isolated RNA, all was reverse transcribed, and so the sequenced material was expressed TCRB transcripts. Using immunoSEQ multiplex PCR, the repertoire was profiled, and TCRdb retains in-frame clones only, with some absent. The sample records 860,000 or so clones, 15% to 20% being singletons. The sample belongs to a study of beta chain features in type 1 diabetes. Study-wide background: Sorted cells numbering some 110 million were examined across all samples.

Study-wide results and limits: For Type 1 diabetes patients, all four CD4+ subsets carried TCRB CDR3s that were moderately but significantly shorter.

Sampling consisted of one heparinised blood draw per donor, averaging around 120 mL. The authors sorted CD4+ naive, central memory, regulatory and stem cell-like memory cells via CD45RO/CCR7/CD25/CD127/CD95/CD27. The sequenced sample was naive CD4+ T cells from blood. This sequence was found in a woman aged 18-29 years in good health. V and J are TRBV5-1 and TRBJ2-1, with D perhaps TRBD2 (6 bases). The CDR3 region has the DNA TGCGCCAGCAGCTTGCAACGGGGGTATGAGCAGTTCTTC. Translation gives CASSLQRGYEQFF.